Here is one TCR beta chain with its context. These data belong to a study of OX40 agonist ivuxolimab in advanced cancers. Study at large: Patients' therapy was ivuxolimab, an antibody that acts as an agonist of OX40 (CD134).

Samples of blood were obtained at baseline, on cycle 4 day 1, and on cycle 7 day 1. The protocol was immunoSEQ multiplex PCR, while the TCRdb copy is restricted to in-frame clones and leaves out a portion. The repertoire holds 60,000 or so clones, with approximately 88% as singletons. The V gene end was trimmed by 3 bases and the J gene end by 8 bases; junction bases not matched to a gene: 3. The CDR3 length is 13 residues. Germline CDR1 and CDR2: GTSNPN and SVGIG (reference sequence). This sequence originates from an adult with an advanced solid tumor such as melanoma, head and neck, liver or kidney cancer. The chain recombines TRBV30 with TRBJ1-6; TRBD1 matches at 8 bases. Specimen: CD4+ or CD8+ T cells sorted from blood, collected in a trial of the OX40 agonist ivuxolimab. The CDR3 DNA follows: TGTGCCTGGAGGGGGACAGGACATTCACCCCTCCACTTT. It translates to CAWRGTGHSPLHF.